This T cell receptor (beta chain) was captured by sequencing in a study of T cell responses to AZD1222 COVID-19 vaccine. Trimming took off 2 bases at V and 0 bases at J, with 4 bases between the two ends. CDR3 size: 13 residues. Germline lookup yields CDR1 MNHEY and CDR2 SVGAGI. Using immunoSEQ multiplex PCR, the repertoire was profiled, and TCRdb retains in-frame clones only, with some absent. Of about 140,000 clones in the sample, about 93% are singletons; the top ten hold 6.5% to 8%. The receptor's source is an adult who received the AZD1222 COVID-19 vaccine. The input for sequencing was peripheral blood, taken 28 days after the second AZD1222 dose. V and J are TRBV6-5 and TRBJ1-1; D not resolved. CDR3 in DNA: TGTGCCAGCAGTTACGCTCTGAACACTGAAGCTTTCTTT. It yields the protein CASSYALNTEAFF.